The present T cell receptor beta chain was sequenced within a study of cytomegalovirus exposure and HLA in healthy donors. For the study at large: Approximately 170 million T cells yielded 100 million or so unique TCR beta sequences in earlier analysis. General study findings and limits: Later on, a genetic analysis was performed. It linked a missense variant in DCLRE1C with V- and J-gene trimming of TCR beta. Specificity for CMV antigens was confirmed in vitro for a few of the CMV-associated chains.

The PCR used 60 Vbeta and 13 Jbeta primers. Assay used: immunoSEQ multiplex PCR; TCRdb lists only in-frame clones, some missing. The sample includes roughly 120,000 clones, just under 70% seen only once; the top ten take under 6.5%. CDR1 and CDR2 (germline): SGHAT, FQNNGV. Trimming took 1 base from V and 4 from J, leaving 19 bases between them. There are 17 residues in the CDR3. Concerning this clone: The antigen is undetermined.

This chain joins TRBV11-2 and TRBJ2-5; TRBD1 might be the D (5 bases). Sequencing used PBMCs. The sequence came from a woman aged 70-85 years in good health and CMV-seropositive. Written as DNA, the CDR3 is TGTGCCAGCAGCTTAGGCCCTGGGTCAGGGAAGAGAGAGACCCAGTACTTC. It specifies CASSLGPGSGKRETQYF.